This TCR beta chain was recovered during a study of blood T cells in healthy people across ages. CDR3 length: 15 amino acids. Germline V gene lookup returns CDR1 LGHDT and CDR2 YNNKEL (reference sequence). V shed 4 bases and J 0 bases; nucleotides not matched to a gene: 5. PCR was performed a second time for about 6 to 12 cycles using a sample-barcoded 5' primer and a J-beta primer mix. Via MiXCR, TCRdb re-called the 5' RACE reads, giving one row per CDR3 protein. Of more than 800,000 distinct CDR3 sequences in the sample, 29% were seen once. Study results and caveats: The study lacked donor CMV status, which possibly confounded expanded clonotype changes. Bulk PBMC profiling left naive and antigen-experienced comparisons inconclusive.

At least ten counts were recorded for this clonotype. Its antigen is as yet unknown. This chain links TRBV3-1 with TRBJ1-2; 7 bases align to TRBD1. The source of this sequence is an elderly woman in good health. The sequenced material came from blood. The CDR3 nucleotides are TGTGCCAGCAGCCCACCGACAGGGTCTAACTATGGCTACACCTTC. It specifies CASSPPTGSNYGYTF.